This is a list of T cell receptor beta chains from one sample in a study of synovial regulatory T cells in juvenile arthritis. Sequencing was performed with immunoSEQ multiplex PCR; in TCRdb, only in-frame clones are kept and a portion is missing. The specimen's table records about 10,000 clones. The sequenced sample consisted of Treg cells from blood. The receptors come from a donor aged 2-35 years with juvenile idiopathic arthritis. The CDR3 runs from the conserved cysteine through the conserved F or W. Fields, in order: V gene, J gene, CDR3 protein.

>TRBV7-8|TRBJ2-5
CASSSYPAYQETQYF
>TRBV4-1|TRBJ1-2
CASSQVGGYTF
>TRBV5-1|TRBJ2-7
CASKASGGTYEQYF
>TRBV5-3|TRBJ2-7
CARSLGLADYEQYF
>TRBV12-5|TRBJ2-1
CASGLGRLENNEQFF
>TRBV10-3|TRBJ2-1
CAISEFRGRTYNEQFF
>TRBV5-1|TRBJ2-7
CASSLDRYSYEQYF
>TRBV19|TRBJ2-1
CASSTRGLASNEQFF
>TRBV6-1|TRBJ2-1
CASSAQAQGTEQFF
>TRBV6-1|TRBJ1-4
CASSATGGGPAGKLFF
>TRBV4-2|TRBJ1-2
CASSQERPPTMYGYTF
>TRBV10-3|TRBJ2-3
CAINRLAGDTDTQYF
>TRBV19|TRBJ1-2
CASSRESGGYTF
>TRBV10-1|TRBJ2-5
CASRGLAETQYF
>TRBV6-1|TRBJ2-1
CASGLAEYNEQFF
>TRBV6-1|TRBJ2-7
CASIVAYEQYF
>TRBV6-1|TRBJ1-2
CASSEAGHYGYTF
>TRBV6-1|TRBJ2-7
CASREWASGPYEQYF
>TRBV6-1|TRBJ1-2
CASSDGPGLGYTF
>TRBV20-1|TRBJ2-5
CSARPGETQYF
>TRBV7-8|TRBJ2-3
CASSLVSLAADTQYF
>TRBV18|TRBJ1-1
CASSPFGGHTEAFF
>TRBV19|TRBJ1-1
CASSIRVNTEAFF
>TRBV19|TRBJ1-5
CASSNRLLPGRRDQPQHF
>TRBV10-3|TRBJ1-5
CAIRTNYTWHF
>TRBV11-2|TRBJ2-4
CASSLGVGKNIQYF
>TRBV19|TRBJ2-1
CASSPRTSGRAREQFF
>TRBV6-1|TRBJ1-1
CASSEYAGGTEAFF
>TRBV4-1|TRBJ2-3
CASSQDSVSTDTQYF
>TRBV18|TRBJ2-7
CASSPGTEQYF
>TRBV11-2|TRBJ2-1
CASTLGGPLFF
>TRBV11-2|TRBJ2-5
CASSLNLGETQYF
>TRBV11-2|TRBJ1-1
CASSLDPFWAEAFF